The 19 T cell receptor beta chains listed next were all sequenced from one sample in a study of blood T cell repertoires in COVID-19. Assay used: immunoSEQ multiplex PCR; TCRdb lists only in-frame clones, some missing. The data show about 220,000 clones, about 88% seen once. The sample comprised PBMCs or T cells enriched from blood (not recorded which). The receptors stem from a woman in her 30s who had recovered from COVID-19.

The chain recombines TRBV18 with TRBJ2-1; 13 bases map to TRBD2. This CDR3 has 16 residues. Germline V CDR1 and CDR2: KGHSH, LQKENI. The V gene end was trimmed by 6 bases and the J gene end by 4 bases; junction bases not matched to a gene: 6. This CDR3 is CASSQTSGGTYNEQFF. CDR3 coding DNA: TGTGCCAGCTCGCAGACTAGCGGGGGGACATACAATGAGCAGTTCTTC.

This chain uses TRBV11-1 with TRBJ2-1; TRBD2 matches 11 bases. The CDR3 spans 16 residues. The V gene end was trimmed by 5 bases and the J gene end by 6 bases; junction bases not matched to a gene: 9. Looked up from germline, CDR1 is SGHAT and CDR2 is FQDESV (reference sequence). CDR3 sequence (DNA): TGTGCCAGCAGCCATTTCACTAGCGGGGGTTTCAATGAGCAGTTCTTC. Amino acids: CASSHFTSGGFNEQFF.

This clone came up a few times. The chain joins TRBV4-2 to TRBJ2-1, with TRBD2 matching over 12 bases. CDR3 length: 15 residues. V gave up 3 bases and J gave up 13 bases; unmatched junction bases: 10. Germline loops: CDR1 LGHNA, CDR2 YNFKEQ. This chain's CDR3 is CASSHPSTSGGTQFF. In DNA, the CDR3 is TGTGCCAGCAGCCATCCCTCGACTAGCGGGGGAACTCAGTTCTTC.

The chain links TRBV3-1 (or the pseudogene TRBV3-2) to TRBJ2-1; 8 nucleotides line up with TRBD1. The CDR3 is made up of 17 amino acids. From germline, CDR1 is LGHDT and CDR2 YNNKEL (reference sequence). V lost 3 bases, J lost 3 bases, and 10 bases stayed unmatched. The chain's CDR3 is CASSHEIRGRFYNEQFF. DNA for the CDR3: TGTGCCAGCAGCCACGAAATCAGGGGGCGTTTCTACAATGAGCAGTTCTTC.

The chain joins TRBV9 to TRBJ2-2; perhaps TRBD2 as D (5 bases). The CDR3 extends over 14 amino acids. Trimming took 7 bases from V and 0 from J, leaving 10 bases between them. In germline, CDR1 is SGDLS, CDR2 YYNGEE. CDR3 bases: TGTGCCAGCCGGAGCGGATCGAACACCGGGGAGCTGTTTTTT. Amino acids: CASRSGSNTGELFF.

This clone showed up just once. The J gene is TRBJ1-2, the V gene TRBV5-4, with a weak D call TRBD1 (6 bases). The CDR3 runs to 14 residues. The germline V and J ends were trimmed by 4 bases and 5 bases, with 15 bases remaining between them. The V gene's germline CDR1 is SGHNT and CDR2 YYREEE (reference sequence). The CDR3, as DNA: TGTGCCAGCAGCCACGGGGAGGGGGTTTATGGCTACACCTTC. As protein: CASSHGEGVYGYTF.

This chain links TRBV5-1 with TRBJ2-1; maybe TRBD2 (5 bases). CDR3 length: 13 amino acids. V gave up 5 bases and J gave up 7 bases, with 13 bases separating them. From germline, CDR1 is SGHRS and CDR2 YFSETQ. CDR3 nucleotide sequence: TGCGCCAGCAGACCGGGATTTGGGAATGAGCAGTTCTTC. Its protein product is CASRPGFGNEQFF. Full variable domain (remainder filled in from reference TRBV5-1 and TRBJ2-1): KAGVTQTPRYLIKTRGQQVTLSCSPISGHRSVSWYQQTPGQGLQFLFEYFSETQRNKGNFPGRFSGRQFSNSRSEMNVSTLELGDSALYLCASRPGFGNEQFFGPGTRLTVL.

The rearrangement links TRBV7-9 to TRBJ1-6, with no clear D. Germline V gene lookup returns CDR1 SEHNR and CDR2 FQNEAQ (reference sequence). The V gene lost 5 bases and the J gene lost 7 bases, with 6 bases spanning the gap. The CDR3 extends over 12 amino acids. CDR3 sequence reads: CASSRENSPLHF. CDR3 sequence (DNA): TGTGCCAGCAGCCGGGAAAATTCACCCCTCCACTTT.

The V and J genes are TRBV4-2 and TRBJ1-5, with a weak D call TRBD1 (5 bases). Trimming pared 1 base from V and 4 bases from J, leaving 8 bases between. This CDR3 spans 14 amino acids. Germline CDR1 LGHNA, CDR2 YNFKEQ. Written as DNA, the CDR3 is TGTGCCAGCAGCCAAGGGGGGAGGAATCAGCCCCAGCATTTT. Translating gives CASSQGGRNQPQHF.

The chain carries TRBV2 and TRBJ2-5, with TRBD2 matching over 10 bases. Germline CDR1 is SNHLY and CDR2 is FYNNEI. Losses at the gene ends were 9 bases for V and 5 bases for J; bases not matched to a gene: 12. This CDR3 has 15 amino acids. The CDR3 DNA reads TGTGCCAGGGGGACCCTAGCGGGGGTTTTGGAGACCCAGTACTTC. It specifies CARGTLAGVLETQYF.

The chain combines TRBV4-1 with TRBJ1-3; no definite D call. CDR1 is MGHRA and CDR2 is YSYEKL in the germline V gene. V dropped 3 bases and J dropped 3 bases, with 9 bases sitting between them. The CDR3 contains 14 residues. Here the CDR3 DNA reads TGCGCCAGCAGCCAGACCGACATTGGAAACACCATATATTTT. Protein: CASSQTDIGNTIYF.

The chain combines TRBV29-1 with TRBJ2-7, with D perhaps matching TRBD2 (5 bases). CDR1 is SQVTM, CDR2 ANQGSEA, per germline. The CDR3 length is 11 residues. Trimming took 3 bases from V and 2 from J, leaving 5 bases between them. CDR3 residues: CSVEEAYEQYF. Written as DNA, the CDR3 is TGCAGCGTTGAGGAGGCCTACGAGCAGTACTTC.

The chain recombines TRBV5-6 with TRBJ1-5; possible D gene TRBD1, 5 bases. Trimming stripped 0 bases from V and 5 bases from J, with 9 bases between. Germline V lookup: CDR1 SGHDT, CDR2 YYEEEE. The CDR3 covers 14 residues. The CDR3 bases are TGTGCCAGCAGCTTGGGACAGTTAGATCAGCCCCAGCATTTT. It codes for CASSLGQLDQPQHF.

This sequence joins TRBV7-9 and TRBJ1-4; D gene uncertain. CDR1 is SEHNR and CDR2 is FQNEAQ in the germline V gene (reference sequence). The CDR3 is 13 amino acids. V shed 1 base and J shed 7 bases, with 7 bases lying between them. The CDR3 nucleotides read TGTGCCAGCAGCTTAGAGCTTAGTGAAAAACTGTTTTTT. Its protein is CASSLELSEKLFF.

The chain recombines TRBV5-8 with TRBJ2-1; 8 nucleotides align to TRBD2. There are 15 residues in the CDR3. The V segment lost 4 bases and the J segment 5 bases; nucleotides outside the gene matches: 8. CDR1 SGHTS and CDR2 YDEGEE come from the germline V gene. For the CDR3, the DNA is TGTGCCAGCAGCGCCAGCGGGGGCGGTAACAATGAGCAGTTCTTC. This translates into CASSASGGGNNEQFF. Full variable domain (rest looked up from reference TRBV5-8 and TRBJ2-1): EAGVTQSPTHLIKTRGQQATLRCSPISGHTSVYWYQQALGLGLQFLLWYDEGEERNRGNFPPRFSGRQFPNYSSELNVNALELEDSALYLCASSASGGGNNEQFFGPGTRLTVL.

The J gene is TRBJ1-6, the V gene TRBV12-5; 7 bases map to TRBD1. CDR1 and CDR2 (germline): LGHNT, FRNRAP. V lost 5 bases to trimming and J lost 6 bases; unmatched junction nucleotides: 4. This CDR3 has 14 residues. CDR3 in DNA: TGTGCTAGTGGTCGCGACAGGGTTAATTCACCCCTCCACTTT. This gives the protein CASGRDRVNSPLHF.

Only one count was recorded for this clone. The rearrangement uses TRBV7-8 and TRBJ1-2, with D tentatively TRBD1 (6 bases). V dropped 5 bases and J dropped 2 bases, with 15 bases sitting between them. Per germline, CDR1 SGHVS and CDR2 FQNEAQ. The CDR3 totals 15 residues. The chain's CDR3 is CASSRFRDNNYGYTF. CDR3 DNA: TGTGCCAGCAGCCGATTCCGGGACAACAACTATGGCTACACCTTC. Full variable domain (outside the CDR3, taken from reference TRBV7-8 and TRBJ1-2): GAGVSQSPRYKVAKRGQDVALRCDPISGHVSLFWYQQALGQGPEFLTYFQNEAQLDKSGLPSDRFFAERPEGSVSTLKIQRTQQEDSAVYLCASSRFRDNNYGYTFGSGTRLTVV.

The chain links TRBV7-2 to TRBJ2-1; 10 bases are a match to TRBD2. With V trimmed by 5 bases and J by 4 bases, 5 bases remained unmatched. This CDR3 contains 15 residues. Germline values: CDR1 SGHTA, CDR2 FQGNSA. The CDR3 coding sequence is TGTGCCAGCAGCATTATAGCGGGGGGTTACAATGAGCAGTTCTTC. Its protein product is CASSIIAGGYNEQFF.

The CDR3 spells CASSRPGLFYGYTF. For the CDR3, the DNA is TGTGCCAGCAGTCGCCCGGGACTTTTCTATGGCTACACCTTC. The chain joins TRBV25-1 to TRBJ1-2, with D possibly matching TRBD1 (5 bases). The CDR3 length is 14 residues. The V end lost 5 bases, the J end lost 4 bases, and 14 bases lay between the germline ends. Looked up from germline, CDR1 is MGHDK and CDR2 is SYGVNS.